This entry lists 14 T cell receptor beta chains sequenced from one sample in a study of technical replicates of blood from several donors. Some clones are missing from TCRdb's copy, which holds only in-frame ones; the method was immunoSEQ multiplex PCR. The sample has 55,000 to 75,000 clones; over 90% are singletons. The sample comprised PBMCs. These receptors were taken from a human donor in good health. Some clones in this sample may be carry-over from other donors' samples.

The genes are TRBV7-2 and TRBJ2-5; TRBD2 matches at 7 bases. CDR1 is SGHTA, CDR2 FQGNSA, per germline. This CDR3 region has 15 residues. Unmatched junction bases numbered 8, after V lost 2 bases and J lost 5 bases. CDR3 sequence reads: CASSLRGGGLETQYF. CDR3 coding DNA: TGTGCCAGCAGCTTAAGGGGCGGGGGTCTGGAGACCCAGTACTTC.

The chain combines TRBV30 with TRBJ1-2; D gene unclear. CDR1 GTSNPN and CDR2 SVGIG come from the germline V gene (reference sequence). The CDR3 covers 12 residues. V shed 1 base and J shed 4 bases, with 7 bases lying between them. Here the CDR3 reads CAWSADSYGYTF. The CDR3 DNA reads as TGTGCCTGGAGTGCCGACTCCTATGGCTACACCTTC.

This clone appeared a single time. The V call is TRBV19, the J call TRBJ1-1, with D hard to call. There are 13 residues in the CDR3. The ends were cut back, 6 bases at V and 1 base at J, with 9 bases in the middle. CDR1 and CDR2 from the germline V gene are LNHDA and SQIVND (reference sequence). The CDR3 region has the DNA TGTGCCAGTAGCATACAGAAGAACACTGAAGCTTTCTTT. Its translation: CASSIQKNTEAFF. The complete variable domain, with remaining parts taken from reference TRBV19 and TRBJ1-1, reads DGGITQSPKYLFRKEGQNVTLSCEQNLNHDAMYWYRQDPGQGLRLIYYSQIVNDFQKGDIAEGYSVSREKKESFPLTVTSAQKNPTAFYLCASSIQKNTEAFFGQGTRLTVV.

The chain uses TRBV9 and TRBJ2-3; perhaps TRBD2 as D (6 bases). V was trimmed by 0 bases and J by 2 bases, leaving 13 bases between them. The germline CDR1 and CDR2 sequences are SGDLS and YYNGEE. CDR3 length: 16 amino acids. The CDR3 sequence: CASSVGSSGFTDTQYF. CDR3 DNA: TGTGCCAGCAGCGTAGGGAGTAGCGGATTCACAGATACGCAGTATTTT.

The chain employs TRBV4-3 and TRBJ2-7, with 11 nucleotides matching TRBD1. The trim removed 4 bases at V and 5 bases at J, leaving 4 bases unmatched. The CDR3 runs to 14 residues. Germline values: CDR1 LGHNA, CDR2 YSLEER. The CDR3 sequence: CASSPGTGGNEQYF. The CDR3 DNA reads TGCGCCAGCAGCCCTGGGACAGGGGGAAACGAGCAGTACTTC.

This chain links TRBV5-6 with TRBJ2-5; 8 nucleotides agree with TRBD2. The J segment lost 5 bases and the V segment lost 0 bases, leaving 3 bases of the junction unmatched. Germline V gene lookup returns CDR1 SGHDT and CDR2 YYEEEE. The CDR3 covers 14 residues. CDR3 nucleotide sequence: TGTGCCAGCAGCTTGGCGGGGGGGCCGGAGACCCAGTACTTC. It codes for CASSLAGGPETQYF.

The CDR3 sequence is CASSVVGTLGNEQFF. In nucleotides, the CDR3 is TGTGCCAGCAGCGTAGTGGGGACTCTTGGTAATGAGCAGTTCTTC. The V and J genes are TRBV9 and TRBJ2-1; weak D call: TRBD2 (6 bases). CDR1 is SGDLS and CDR2 is YYNGEE in the germline V gene. The CDR3 length is 15 residues. The germline V and J ends were trimmed by 0 bases and 7 bases, with 14 bases remaining between them.

This clone was picked up one time. V and J are TRBV5-8 and TRBJ2-7; TRBD1 matches at 9 bases. Per germline, CDR1 SGHTS and CDR2 YDEGEE. Losses at the gene ends were 2 bases for V and 5 bases for J; bases not matched to a gene: 8. This CDR3 is 15 amino acids long. The CDR3 DNA is TGTGCCAGCAGCTTTCCGGGACAGGGTTCCGACGAGCAGTACTTC. Translated, it gives CASSFPGQGSDEQYF.

The genes are TRBV5-1 and TRBJ2-2; D may be TRBD1 (5 bases). V shed 3 bases and J shed 1 base, with 10 bases lying between them. The CDR3 has 15 residues. The V gene's germline CDR1 is SGHRS and CDR2 YFSETQ. CDR3 in DNA: TGCGCCAGCAGCTCTGGACAACTGAACACCGGGGAGCTGTTTTTT. Its protein is CASSSGQLNTGELFF.

This chain joins TRBV19 and TRBJ1-1; 8 bases align to TRBD1. The CDR3 length is 14 residues. V was clipped by 4 bases and J by 4 bases; unmatched bases: 5. CDR1 is LNHDA and CDR2 is SQIVND in the germline V gene (reference sequence). CDR3 sequence reads: CASSTRQGTTEAFF. The CDR3 DNA reads as TGTGCCAGTAGTACTCGACAGGGGACCACTGAAGCTTTCTTT. The entire variable domain, with the rest obtained from reference TRBV19 and TRBJ1-1, is as follows: DGGITQSPKYLFRKEGQNVTLSCEQNLNHDAMYWYRQDPGQGLRLIYYSQIVNDFQKGDIAEGYSVSREKKESFPLTVTSAQKNPTAFYLCASSTRQGTTEAFFGQGTRLTVV.

This CDR3 reads CAISISGGPDTQYF. The CDR3 DNA reads TGTGCCATCAGTATCAGCGGGGGCCCAGATACGCAGTATTTT. The chain carries TRBV10-3 and TRBJ2-3; 8 bases are shared with TRBD2. After removal of 5 bases from V and 4 bases from J, the junction contained 5 bases not matched to a gene. The CDR3 has 14 residues. The germline V gene has CDR1 ENHRY and CDR2 SYGVKD.

The chain couples TRBV15 to TRBJ1-4; D not resolved. CDR1 is LNHNV, CDR2 YYDKDF, per germline (reference sequence). V dropped 4 bases and J dropped 8 bases, with 17 bases sitting between them. This CDR3 has 15 amino acids. DNA for the CDR3: TGTGCCACCAGCATACGGGCCAGCCGGAGGGAAAAACTGTTTTTT. Its protein is CATSIRASRREKLFF.

The chain has TRBV5-6 and TRBJ1-3; TRBD1 matches at 8 bases. Germline loops: CDR1 SGHDT, CDR2 YYEEEE. V dropped 3 bases and J dropped 0; count of bases not matched to a gene: 5. The CDR3 sequence is 16 residues long. The CDR3 loop reads CASSSGTGNSGNTIYF. CDR3 DNA: TGTGCCAGCAGCTCCGGGACAGGCAACTCTGGAAACACCATATATTTT.

The chain links TRBV5-4 to TRBJ2-2; TRBD1 aligns across 8 bases. Germline CDR1 SGHNT, CDR2 YYREEE (reference sequence). Losses at the gene ends were 4 bases for V and 6 bases for J; bases not matched to a gene: 8. This CDR3 contains 15 residues. The CDR3 DNA follows: TGTGCCAGCAGCCAGGACAGGGCGGTGGCCGGGGAGCTGTTTTTT. Protein product: CASSQDRAVAGELFF. The full variable domain, completed using reference TRBV5-4 and TRBJ2-2, is ETGVTQSPTHLIKTRGQQVTLRCSSQSGHNTVSWYQQALGQGPQFIFQYYREEENGRGNFPPRFSGLQFPNYSSELNVNALELDDSALYLCASSQDRAVAGELFFGEGSRLTVL.